The clone carrying this TCR beta chain turned up a few times. This CDR3 has 15 residues. Individual cDNA molecules each received unique molecular identifiers attached to them. TCRdb fed the 5' RACE reads into MiXCR, producing one record per CDR3 protein. This table holds about 90,000 distinct CDR3 sequences, approximately 12% found once. The source of the sample is a study of early T cells in non-severe SARS-CoV-2 infection. Study in general: Unsorted whole blood bulk RNA was sequenced, with unpaired chains.

The TCR was taken from an adult who was a healthcare worker with PCR-confirmed SARS-CoV-2 infection or an uninfected control (not recorded which). The source material was whole blood, sampled at baseline. The J gene is TRBJ2-3, the V gene TRBV21-1; the table's D call TRBD2 went unverified against the DNA. TRBV21-1 is reported as a pseudogene. The chain's CDR3 is CASSKWRERADTQYF. The CDR3 DNA sequence: TGTGCCAGCAGCAAGTGGCGGGAGAGGGCAGATACGCAGTATTTT.